The present TCR beta chain was sequenced within a study of control samples from healthy donors and cancer patients. Sequenced by immunoSEQ multiplex PCR; TCRdb stores in-frame clones only, minus some. The sample yields about 73,000 clones, over 85% seen once. The CDR3 contains 13 residues. CDR1 is SGHVS and CDR2 is FNYEAQ in the germline V gene. V dropped 1 base and J dropped 6 bases, with 7 bases sitting between them. The rearrangement uses TRBV7-6 and TRBJ2-1; maybe TRBD2 (5 bases). The source material was PBMCs. The TCR originated in a man in his sixties with lung cancer. The CDR3 protein is CASSLGELNEQFF. The CDR3 nucleotides are TGTGCCAGCAGCTTAGGGGAGCTCAATGAGCAGTTCTTC.